The T cell receptor (beta chain) described here comes from a study of blood T cell repertoires in COVID-19 (TCRdb year 2020). A note on the overall study: Collaborator samples came from the United States, Italy and Spain and covered acute and convalescent phases of COVID-19. The material from the prospective study consisted of cDNA or gDNA derived from T cells, B-cell-depleted T cells, or PBMCs. Deeply sampled blood TCRbeta repertoires from subjects exposed to, actively infected with, or recovered from COVID-19 were included in the dataset. A freely available public database, intended as a resource for researchers studying the immune response to SARS-CoV-2, is where the repertoires were released. Samples were obtained from the ongoing ImmuneRACE study (first 160 participants) and from 1,000 to 1,500 subjects provided by 6 global collaborators. Nearly every sample came with metadata listing a de-identified subject ID, COVID-19 status, age in years and sex. Where available, HLA class I and class II types were taken from metadata supplied by the sample provider and were not determined by assay-based typing. Overall study outcomes, separate from this receptor: The quantity of clinical and demographic metadata differed by source and by participant and was supplied without curation.

TCRbeta CDR3 regions were amplified from genomic DNA by means of the immunoSEQ Assay, a bias-controlled multiplex PCR. Regarding the original processing steps: Nucleated cell counts per sample were estimated from amplification of reference gene primers within the assay. To quantify the absolute abundance of each unique TCRbeta CDR3 rearrangement, sequence reads were collapsed and filtered. For each sample, productive Simpson clonality was calculated by taking the square root of Simpson's diversity index across productive rearrangements. TCRdb limited this immuneACCESS table to in-frame rearrangements with V and J called. A share of clones is missing; checked studies link under half to unresolved V genes, and the rest is unexplained. From that table come the V and J calls and clone size; the DNA was used to work out D and trimming. In this sample the table shows about 210,000 clones, approximately 83% of which occur a single time. The ten largest account for 3% to 4.5% of the sample.

Enrolling through a virtual design, the prospective study's participants ranged in age from roughly 18 to 100 years and lived across more than 20 United States geographic areas. To assign participants to cohorts, the prospective study relied on clinical history that participants themselves reported in a screening survey and a study questionnaire. In the prospective study, whole blood, serum and a nasopharyngeal or oropharyngeal swab were collected from each participant by mobile phlebotomists. Additional blood draws and questionnaires over a 2-month period could optionally be provided by prospective study participants. Before DNA extraction, prospective study blood samples were shipped either frozen or at room temperature. This clone was recorded only once. The antigen it recognizes is unknown. No qualities accompany the bases; no much larger clone lies one base away. This clonotype was obtained from a woman aged 40 to 55 with acute COVID-19. Sequencing was performed on PBMCs or T cells enriched from blood (not recorded which).

The CDR3 here reads CASSQDGGGQNEKLFF. The DNA sequence reads TGCGCCAGCAGCCAAGATGGGGGAGGGCAAAATGAAAAACTGTTTTTT. The receptor chain draws on TRBV4-3 and TRBJ1-4; the best D guess is TRBD1, with 5 bases matching. V gives up 0 bases and J gives up 5 bases, and the segment between their germline ends measures 13 bases. For CDR1 and CDR2, the germline V gene lists LGHNA and YSLEER. The CDR3, from cysteine to phenylalanine, totals 16 residues. Only the CDR3 DNA is retained, 48 bases long and in frame from the first base.